The rows below give T cell receptor beta chains drawn from one sample of a study of chemoradiotherapy in HPV16-positive cancers. The method was immunoSEQ multiplex PCR; TCRdb's version includes in-frame clones alone and lacks a portion of them. The sample lists about 1,500 clones, about three quarters seen once, with approximately 8% in the top ten. This material consisted of tumor tissue, taken from a patient who underwent chemoradiotherapy. These receptors came from a human donor with HPV-associated anogenital cancer. Both conserved end residues are part of each CDR3. D genes are given only for firm matches. For some rows the clone size is stated as once, few or many, or as a class when expanded; others skip it.

J | V | D | size | length | CDR3 | DNA
TRBJ2-2 | TRBV7-9 | NA | NA | 14 | CASSFTQNTGELFF | TGTGCCAGCAGCTTTACGCAGAACACCGGGGAGCTGTTTTTT
TRBJ2-2 | TRBV7-6 | NA | NA | 15 | CASSPTATHTGELFF | TGTGCCAGCAGCCCGACAGCGACACACACCGGGGAGCTGTTTTTT
TRBJ1-1 | TRBV18 | TRBD1 | once | 15 | CASSPSNRGGTEAFF | TGTGCCAGCTCACCAAGTAACAGGGGAGGAACTGAAGCTTTCTTT
TRBJ1-6 | TRBV28 | NA | NA | 12 | CASSSTDLPLHF | TGTGCCAGCAGTTCGACGGACTTACCCCTCCACTTT
TRBJ1-1 | TRBV7-9 | NA | few | 16 | CASSPFPGLRNTEAFF | TGTGCCAGCAGCCCTTTCCCGGGGCTAAGGAACACTGAAGCTTTCTTT
TRBJ1-2 | TRBV28 | NA | NA | 15 | CASSPDGQANYGYTF | TGTGCCAGCAGTCCTGACGGGCAAGCTAACTATGGCTACACCTTC
TRBJ2-2 | TRBV21-1 | NA | NA | 16 | CASPSNRATNTGELFF | TGTGCCAGCCCCAGCAATCGTGCTACGAACACCGGGGAGCTGTTTTTT
TRBJ1-5 | TRBV2 | NA | NA | 14 | CASSERRINQPQHF | TGTGCCAGCAGTGAGAGGCGGATCAATCAGCCCCAGCATTTT
TRBJ2-1 | TRBV30 | NA | NA | 14 | CAWSVGGLLNEQFF | TGTGCCTGGAGTGTTGGGGGTCTGCTGAATGAGCAGTTCTTC
TRBJ1-3 | TRBV19 | NA | once | 15 | CASRPNAGVGNTIYF | TGTGCCAGTAGACCCAACGCAGGGGTTGGAAACACCATATATTTT
TRBJ2-6 | TRBV11-2 | NA | once | 17 | CASSSRPPGAGANVLTF | TGTGCCAGCAGCTCCCGCCCCCCGGGCGCTGGGGCCAACGTCCTGACTTTC
TRBJ2-5 | TRBV7-7 | TRBD2 | NA | 14 | CASSPRTSGGVQYF | TGTGCTAGCAGCCCCCGGACTAGCGGGGGCGTCCAGTACTTC
TRBJ2-7 | TRBV18 | NA | NA | 15 | CASSSRAAKQDEQYF | TGTGCCAGCTCATCCCGGGCCGCCAAGCAGGACGAGCAGTACTTC
TRBJ1-1 | TRBV5-1 | TRBD1 | NA | 16 | CASSQTIQGMDTEAFF | TGCGCCAGCAGCCAGACTATACAGGGGATGGACACTGAAGCTTTCTTT
TRBJ1-1 | TRBV7-8 | NA | NA | 14 | CASSLESANTEAFF | TGTGCCAGCAGCTTAGAGTCTGCGAACACTGAAGCTTTCTTT
TRBJ2-1 | TRBV30 | NA | NA | 14 | CAWSIESTYNEQFF | TGTGCCTGGAGTATCGAATCAACCTACAATGAGCAGTTCTTC